The sequence of this TCR beta chain was determined in a study of OX40 agonist ivuxolimab in advanced cancers. Study as a whole: A mean age of around 60 years, range roughly 20 to 90, was recorded, and over 65% were male.

Looked up from germline, CDR1 is GTSNPN and CDR2 is SVGIG (reference sequence). V lost 4 bases, J lost 4 bases, and 6 bases stayed unmatched. The CDR3 consists of 14 residues. Here immunoSEQ multiplex PCR was the method, and the copy in TCRdb shows in-frame clones only, minus some. Counted here are about 79,000 clones, 70% to 85% occurring once; the ten biggest clones make up around 0.49%. This clone occurred a few times. The antigen is undetermined. Study-wide points: Expanded clones were, on average, more numerous in CD8+ T cells than in CD4+.

The source of this sequence is an adult with an advanced solid tumor such as melanoma, head and neck, liver or kidney cancer. The rearrangement uses TRBV30 and TRBJ1-1; 10 bases align to TRBD1. The sample here was CD4+ or CD8+ T cells sorted from blood, taken in a trial of the OX40 agonist ivuxolimab. The CDR3 loop is CAWMDRGVATEAFF. CDR3 DNA: TGTGCCTGGATGGACAGGGGGGTAGCCACTGAAGCTTTCTTT.